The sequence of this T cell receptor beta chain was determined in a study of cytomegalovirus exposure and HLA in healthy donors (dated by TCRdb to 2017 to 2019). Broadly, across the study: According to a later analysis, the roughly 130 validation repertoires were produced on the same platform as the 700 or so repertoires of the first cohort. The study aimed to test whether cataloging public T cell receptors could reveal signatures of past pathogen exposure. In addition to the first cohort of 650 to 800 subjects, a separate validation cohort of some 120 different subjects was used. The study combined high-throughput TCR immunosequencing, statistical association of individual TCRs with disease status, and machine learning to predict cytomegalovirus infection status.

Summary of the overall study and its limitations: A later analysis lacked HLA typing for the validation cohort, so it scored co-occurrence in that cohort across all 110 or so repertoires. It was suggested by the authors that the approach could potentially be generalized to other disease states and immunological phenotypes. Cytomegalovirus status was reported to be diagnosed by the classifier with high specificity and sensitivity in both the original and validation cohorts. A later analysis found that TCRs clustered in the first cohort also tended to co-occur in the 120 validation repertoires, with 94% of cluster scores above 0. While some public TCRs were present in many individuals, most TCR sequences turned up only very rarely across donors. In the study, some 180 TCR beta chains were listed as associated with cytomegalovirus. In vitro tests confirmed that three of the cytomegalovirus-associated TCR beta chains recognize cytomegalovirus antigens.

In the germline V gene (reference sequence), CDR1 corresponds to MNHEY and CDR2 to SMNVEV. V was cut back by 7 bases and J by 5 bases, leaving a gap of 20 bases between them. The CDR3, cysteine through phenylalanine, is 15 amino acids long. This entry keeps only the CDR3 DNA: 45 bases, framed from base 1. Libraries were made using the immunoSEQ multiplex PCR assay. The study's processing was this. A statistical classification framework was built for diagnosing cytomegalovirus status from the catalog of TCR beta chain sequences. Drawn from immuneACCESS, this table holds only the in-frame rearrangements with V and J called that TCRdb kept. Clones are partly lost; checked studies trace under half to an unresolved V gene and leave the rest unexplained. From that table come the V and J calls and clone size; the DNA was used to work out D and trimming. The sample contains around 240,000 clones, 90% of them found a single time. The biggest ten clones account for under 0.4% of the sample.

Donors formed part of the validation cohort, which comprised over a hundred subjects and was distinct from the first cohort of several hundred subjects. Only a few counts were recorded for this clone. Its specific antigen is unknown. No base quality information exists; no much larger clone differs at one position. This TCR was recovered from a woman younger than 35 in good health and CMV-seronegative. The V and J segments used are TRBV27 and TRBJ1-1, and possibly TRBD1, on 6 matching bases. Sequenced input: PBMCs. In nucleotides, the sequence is TGTGCCAGCACTCTATCTCCGACAGGAACAACTGAAGCTTTCTTT. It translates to CASTLSPTGTTEAFF.